This T cell receptor beta chain was observed in a study of T cell repertoires in cytomegalovirus infection. Turning to the study itself: Public TCR beta signature analysis indicated the presence of both CMV infection and matching HLA type. Study results and caveats: In two of eight donors, the top clonotype was HLA-C-restricted CMV-specific. Carriage of CMV together with the relevant HLA was identifiable through cumulative public TCR beta family frequency.

Using its own MiXCR run on the reads, TCRdb lists one record per CDR3 protein. This table has about 310,000 distinct CDR3 sequences, roughly 17% appearing once. CDR1 is SGHTA and CDR2 is FQGNSA in the germline V gene. The CDR3 spans 12 residues. Trimming left V 0 bases short and J 3 bases short, with 3 bases between. The sample holds many counts of this clonotype. Its antigen remains unidentified. This sequence joins TRBV7-2 and TRBJ2-7; D is undetermined. The specimen sequenced was PBMCs. This clonotype was obtained from a human donor in good health (CMV status not recorded). Some clones in this sample may be carry-over from other donors' samples. CDR3 nucleotides: TGTGCCAGCAGCTTAGCCTTCTACGAGCAGTACTTC. Protein: CASSLAFYEQYF.